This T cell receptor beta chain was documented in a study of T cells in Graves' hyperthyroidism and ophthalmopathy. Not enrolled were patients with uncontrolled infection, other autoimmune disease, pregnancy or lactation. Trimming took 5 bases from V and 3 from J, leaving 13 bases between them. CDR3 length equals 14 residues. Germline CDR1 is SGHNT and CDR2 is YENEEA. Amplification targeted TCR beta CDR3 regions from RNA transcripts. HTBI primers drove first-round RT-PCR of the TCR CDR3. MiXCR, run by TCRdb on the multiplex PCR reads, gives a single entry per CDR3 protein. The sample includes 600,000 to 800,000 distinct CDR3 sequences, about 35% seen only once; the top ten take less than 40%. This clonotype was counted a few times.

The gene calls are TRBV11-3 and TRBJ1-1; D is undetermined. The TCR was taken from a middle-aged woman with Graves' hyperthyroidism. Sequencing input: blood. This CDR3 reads CASSQSLADTEAFF. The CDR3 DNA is TGTGCCAGCAGCCAAAGTCTGGCCGACACTGAAGCTTTCTTT.